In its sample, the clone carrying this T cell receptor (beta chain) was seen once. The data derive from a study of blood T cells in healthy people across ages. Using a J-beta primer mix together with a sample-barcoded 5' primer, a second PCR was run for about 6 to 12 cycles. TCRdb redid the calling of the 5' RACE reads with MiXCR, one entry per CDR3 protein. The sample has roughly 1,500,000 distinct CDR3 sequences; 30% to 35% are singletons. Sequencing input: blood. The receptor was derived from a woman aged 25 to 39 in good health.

For the CDR3, the DNA is TGTGCCTGGGGAGGGGGGGTCATGAACACTGAAGCTTTCTTT. Protein sequence: CAWGGGVMNTEAFF. V and J are TRBV30 and TRBJ1-1; tentative D call: TRBD1 (6 bases). The CDR3 runs 14 residues. Germline-derived CDR1 and CDR2 are GTSNPN and SVGIG (reference sequence). V lost 5 bases and J lost 0, with 13 bases in between.